The 25 T cell receptor beta chains reported below all come from one sample, sequenced in a study of OX40 agonist ivuxolimab in advanced cancers. TCRdb's table, derived via immunoSEQ multiplex PCR, lists solely in-frame clones and lacks some. Among about 41,000 clones, around four fifths were seen once, and the ten largest hold less than 3.5%. The sample consisted of CD4+ or CD8+ T cells sorted from blood, taken in a trial of the OX40 agonist ivuxolimab. Receptors originate from an adult with an advanced solid tumor such as melanoma, head and neck, liver or kidney cancer.

The chain is built from TRBV10-3 and TRBJ1-1; D uncertain. There are 12 residues in the CDR3. The germline gives CDR1 ENHRY, CDR2 SYGVKD. The ends were cut back, 10 bases at V and 2 bases at J, with 11 bases in the middle. CDR3 residues: CATYGDNTEAFF. In DNA form, the CDR3 reads TGTGCCACCTATGGGGATAACACTGAAGCTTTCTTT.

The chain uses TRBV11-3 and TRBJ1-1; D not resolved. Germline V gene sequence: CDR1 SGHNT, CDR2 YENEEA. The CDR3 spans 13 residues. V lost 2 bases to trimming and J lost 0 bases, with 4 bases between them. In DNA, the CDR3 is TGTGCCAGCAGCTTAAAGGTGAACACTGAAGCTTTCTTT. Translation: CASSLKVNTEAFF.

The CDR3 sequence is CAGQPYTGPKSDRGNTGELFF. CDR3 nucleotide sequence: TGTGCCGGACAACCTTATACGGGACCAAAGTCGGACCGGGGAAACACCGGGGAGCTGTTTTTT. The chain links TRBV30 to TRBJ2-2; D might be TRBD1 or TRBD2, each matching 5 bases. In germline, CDR1 is GTSNPN, CDR2 SVGIG (reference sequence). This CDR3 has 21 residues. V lost 8 bases and J lost 2, with 36 bases in between.

This chain connects TRBV10-3 to TRBJ2-6; 7 nucleotides agree with TRBD1. V lost 4 bases and J lost 1; bases outside the gene matches: 4. Germline loops: CDR1 ENHRY, CDR2 SYGVKD. There are 16 residues in the CDR3. CDR3 region: CAISGTTGSGANVLTF. The CDR3 DNA is TGTGCCATCAGTGGGACGACAGGGTCTGGGGCCAACGTCCTGACTTTC.

The V and J genes are TRBV27 and TRBJ1-1; no clear D gene. The CDR3 loop spans 12 amino acids. The V end lost 8 bases, the J end lost 11 bases, and 18 bases lay between the germline ends. Looked up from germline, CDR1 is MNHEY and CDR2 is SMNVEV (reference sequence). CDR3 loop: CASFGLGRRAFF. The CDR3 coding sequence is TGTGCCAGCTTCGGGCTAGGGCGGAGGGCTTTCTTT.

The rearrangement links TRBV19 to TRBJ2-6; D is unclear. Trimming cost V 3 bases and J 11 bases, with 11 bases left between them. This CDR3 has 13 residues. Per the germline V gene, CDR1 is LNHDA and CDR2 is SQIVND (reference sequence). DNA of the CDR3: TGTGCCAGTAGTATTTCCCCTCGGGACGTCCTGACTTTC. Translating gives CASSISPRDVLTF.

In this sample, this clone turned up a few times. V and J are TRBV27 and TRBJ2-5; D could derive from TRBD1 or TRBD2 (5 bases each). The V end was cut by 6 bases, the J end by 4 bases, with 12 bases between. The CDR3 contains 13 residues. In germline, CDR1 is MNHEY, CDR2 SMNVEV (reference sequence). The CDR3 loop reads CASRTRGGETQYF. CDR3 sequence (DNA): TGTGCCAGCAGAACTAGGGGTGGAGAGACCCAGTACTTC.

As concerns this clone: The sample has other DNA sequences that encode this CDR3 too. The chain couples TRBV19 to TRBJ1-1; D is unclear. This CDR3 contains 14 residues. Germline V CDR1 and CDR2: LNHDA, SQIVND (reference sequence). Deletions cut 0 bases from V and 1 base from J, with 6 bases between. The CDR3, as DNA: TGTGCCAGTAGTATAGACAGGAGGAACACTGAAGCTTTCTTT. Its protein product is CASSIDRRNTEAFF.

The genes are TRBV6-1 and TRBJ1-4; D uncertain. The CDR3 contains 14 residues. Germline CDR1 reads MNHNS; CDR2 reads SASEGT. Trimming took 5 bases from V and 8 from J, leaving 15 bases between them. The DNA of the CDR3 is TGTGCCAGCAGTCCCCGGGTCACGCGGGAAAAACTGTTTTTT. Translated: CASSPRVTREKLFF.

The chain combines TRBV30 with TRBJ1-1; no firm D call. CDR1 and CDR2 (germline): GTSNPN, SVGIG (reference sequence). The CDR3 has 12 residues. The V gene lost 2 bases and the J gene lost 3 bases, with 7 bases spanning the gap. CDR3 amino acids: CAWSPRYTEAFF. CDR3 in DNA: TGTGCCTGGAGTCCAAGGTACACTGAAGCTTTCTTT.

V usage is TRBV11-3 and J usage is TRBJ1-2; D uncertain. The germline V gene has CDR1 SGHNT and CDR2 YENEEA. The CDR3 consists of 14 residues. Trimming stripped 2 bases from V and 0 bases from J, with 7 bases between. The CDR3 nucleotides are TGTGCCAGCAGCTTATTATCAGCTAACTATGGCTACACCTTC. Its translation: CASSLLSANYGYTF.

This clone has a single count. CDR3 amino acids: CATSVGTNEQFF. The CDR3 DNA follows: TGTGCCACCAGCGTTGGTACGAATGAGCAGTTCTTC. The rearrangement joins TRBV15 to TRBJ2-1; the D is unclear. The V end lost 5 bases, the J end lost 7 bases, and 9 bases lay between the germline ends. Germline V gene sequence: CDR1 LNHNV, CDR2 YYDKDF (reference sequence). The CDR3 contains 12 residues.

The chain uses TRBV2 and TRBJ1-5; D remains unclear. Deletions cut 8 bases from V and 4 bases from J, with 12 bases between. CDR3 size: 13 residues. CDR1 is SNHLY and CDR2 is FYNNEI in the germline V gene. This chain's CDR3 is CASGREENQPQHF. The CDR3 nucleotides read TGTGCCAGCGGTCGCGAGGAAAATCAGCCCCAGCATTTT.

This clone turned up a few times. The chain carries TRBV2 and TRBJ1-1, with D perhaps matching TRBD1 (6 bases). Germline lookup yields CDR1 SNHLY and CDR2 FYNNEI. CDR3 length: 14 amino acids. Trimming took 6 bases from V and 3 from J, leaving 14 bases between them. CDR3 sequence (DNA): TGTGCCAGCAGACAGGGCGTCCCTGACACTGAAGCTTTCTTT. Protein sequence: CASRQGVPDTEAFF.

V usage is TRBV19 and J usage is TRBJ2-3, with D uncertain. V was trimmed by 8 bases and J by 2 bases, leaving 11 bases between them. The CDR3 spans 13 residues. CDR1 is LNHDA, CDR2 SQIVND, per germline (reference sequence). The CDR3 DNA is TGTGCCAGTCGGCCGCAGTCCACAGATACGCAGTATTTT. It yields the protein CASRPQSTDTQYF.

The chain uses TRBV15 and TRBJ2-1, with D possibly being TRBD2 (5 bases). Trimming took off 1 base at V and 6 bases at J, with 16 bases between the two ends. The CDR3 runs 16 residues. Germline assignment: CDR1 LNHNV and CDR2 YYDKDF (reference sequence). This CDR3 is CATSRAGTRGFNEQFF. The DNA for the CDR3 is TGTGCCACCAGCAGAGCTGGTACTAGAGGGTTCAATGAGCAGTTCTTC.

The chain carries TRBV7-2 and TRBJ2-5, with D maybe TRBD2 (5 bases). CDR1 is SGHTA and CDR2 is FQGNSA in the germline V gene. The V end was cut by 7 bases, the J end by 5 bases, with 17 bases between. This CDR3 comprises 14 residues. CDR3 loop: CASTLRGILETQYF. Written as DNA, the CDR3 is TGTGCCAGCACCCTCCGGGGAATTTTGGAGACCCAGTACTTC.

This clone came up a few times. This chain joins TRBV6-5 and TRBJ1-1; D is ambiguous. Germline V gene lookup returns CDR1 MNHEY and CDR2 SVGAGI. Trimming took 2 bases from V and 2 from J, leaving 12 bases between them. This CDR3 comprises 15 residues. The CDR3 sequence is CASSYGDTFNTEAFF. As DNA, the CDR3 is TGTGCCAGCAGTTACGGGGATACGTTTAACACTGAAGCTTTCTTT.

This chain links TRBV4-1 with TRBJ1-5; possibly TRBD1 for D (6 bases). This CDR3 has 16 amino acids. Trimming shortened V by 4 bases and J by 7 bases, and 20 bases separated the two germline ends. CDR1 is MGHRA and CDR2 is YSYEKL in the germline V gene. The CDR3 sequence is CASSLVGGYTPQPQHF. In DNA, the CDR3 is TGCGCCAGCAGCCTGGTCGGGGGCTACACCCCCCAGCCCCAGCATTTT.

This rearrangement joins TRBV2 to TRBJ1-1; tentative D call: TRBD1 (6 bases). CDR3 length equals 13 residues. Trimming took off 8 bases at V and 5 bases at J, with 15 bases between the two ends. Germline-derived CDR1 and CDR2 are SNHLY and FYNNEI. The CDR3 sequence: CASVLQGGTEAFF. CDR3 DNA: TGTGCCAGCGTTTTACAGGGAGGTACTGAAGCTTTCTTT.

The chain is built from TRBV4-1 and TRBJ1-4; D uncertain. Germline V CDR1 and CDR2: MGHRA, YSYEKL. The germline V and J ends were trimmed by 2 bases and 2 bases, with 9 bases remaining between them. The CDR3 runs 15 residues. The CDR3 protein is CASSQLPGTNEKLFF. The CDR3 bases are TGCGCCAGCAGCCAACTCCCGGGGACTAATGAAAAACTGTTTTTT.

V is TRBV6-5 and J is TRBJ1-5, with D uncertain. CDR1 is MNHEY, CDR2 SVGAGI, per germline. V lost 5 bases, J lost 0 bases, and 11 bases lay in between. The CDR3 loop spans 15 amino acids. Here the CDR3 DNA reads TGTGCCAGCAGTCAAGGACGGCATAGCAATCAGCCCCAGCATTTT. Translated: CASSQGRHSNQPQHF.

V usage is TRBV2 and J usage is TRBJ1-1; the D is unclear. This CDR3 comprises 11 residues. Germline V gene data show CDR1 as SNHLY and CDR2 as FYNNEI. V lost 6 bases and J 3 bases, leaving 5 bases between the germline ends. CDR3 sequence (DNA): TGTGCCAGCAGGGGGTACACTGAAGCTTTCTTT. Amino acid sequence: CASRGYTEAFF.

The J gene is TRBJ2-2, the V gene TRBV5-1; maybe TRBD1 (5 bases). CDR3 length equals 12 residues. Trimming took off 5 bases at V and 7 bases at J, with 9 bases between the two ends. The V gene's germline CDR1 is SGHRS and CDR2 YFSETQ. This chain's CDR3 is CASSDSFGELFF. CDR3 coding DNA: TGCGCCAGCAGTGACAGCTTCGGGGAGCTGTTTTTT.

A few counts support this clone. V and J are TRBV5-3 and TRBJ2-7; 10 nucleotides align to TRBD2. TRBV5-3 has ORF status, its function being uncertain. The CDR3 runs 15 residues. V lost 3 bases to trimming and J lost 5 bases; unmatched junction nucleotides: 8. The CDR3 DNA follows: TGTGCCAGAAGCTCTAGCGGGAGTTCAGGGGACGAGCAGTACTTC. Its protein is CARSSSGSSGDEQYF.